This T cell receptor beta chain was retrieved from a study of regulatory T cells in long-lasting Graves disease. The study, taken as a whole, reports: Patients with persistent disease shared 2,741 public clonotypes, outpacing the 966 shared by new patients.

The time point here: newly diagnosed GD, antithyroid drugs for less than 3 months. PBMC RNA served as the TCR library source. Through Arm-PCR of CDR3 regions and iRepertoire HTBI primers, TCR beta libraries were built. One entry per CDR3 protein results from TCRdb running MiXCR on the multiplex PCR reads. The data show about 560,000 distinct CDR3 sequences, with approximately 16% seen just once and about 12% held by the top ten. The CDR3 is 15 residues long. V gave up 3 bases and J gave up 0 bases, with 11 bases separating them. This clonotype appeared many times. Antigen specificity is unknown. The sample was also linked to a second study, of T cells in Graves' hyperthyroidism and ophthalmopathy.

This chain links TRBV12-3 or TRBV12-4 with TRBJ1-1; D is ambiguous. The sample consisted of peripheral blood mononuclear cells (PBMCs), taken at new diagnosis, from a patient treated with antithyroid drugs. The receptor was derived from a man aged 18 to 35 with Graves disease. This chain's CDR3 is CASSFGRLMNTEAFF. The DNA for the CDR3 is TGTGCCAGCAGTTTTGGGCGGCTCATGAACACTGAAGCTTTCTTT.